Sequencing of this TCR beta chain was carried out in a study of human T cells and chemical hapten exposure (dated by TCRdb to the early 2020s). Some background on the complete study: For sensitization, 2% DPC in acetone was applied to an approximately 2 cm by approximately 2 cm area of upper inner arm skin. Throughout the study period of 20 to 25 weeks, patients also received therapeutic DPC doses to the scalp every week. Patch testing was done on the upper back using Finn chambers containing 0.01% DPC, and results were scored after 6 days according to International Contact Dermatitis Research Group standards. Most of the patients in the cohort were female, and the cohort covered alopecia areata with under or over 50% scalp involvement, alopecia totalis and alopecia universalis. Libraries were pooled for sequencing, and variation in per-sample TCR yields was attributed mainly to small differences in library volumes within the pool. Peripheral blood TCR repertoire changes were tracked in vivo in alopecia patients during primary and secondary sensitization to the hapten diphenylcyclopropenone (DPC). Blood samples were taken from patients before sensitization (week 0) and at 2, 6 and about 24 weeks after DPC sensitization. For TCR sequencing, blood came from about 29 alopecia patients at anywhere from one to four time points (pre-sensitization, 2, 6 and 24 weeks). Both TCR alpha and TCR beta chains were sequenced from each blood RNA sample. The full study reports these points: Repeated subsampling changed both the strength of the expansion versus patch-test correlation and the threshold at which that correlation became significant. The number of PT1 expanded TCRs positively correlated with patch test score, significant at thresholds 8, 16 and 32 but not 4. All patients had alopecia, a presumed autoimmune disease, so their immune response might differ from that of healthy individuals. Compared with pre-sensitization or healthy control sets, expanded TCRs formed significantly more large CDR3 similarity clusters, which is consistent with antigen-driven responses. The number of TCRs above 1 in 1000 frequency did not change with DPC sensitization; there was no evidence of global repertoire structure alterations.

This clonotype was found many times. Its antigen is not yet known. Base qualities are not provided; no much larger clone lies one nucleotide away. Based on the germline V gene (reference sequence), the CDR1 and CDR2 sequences are MNHNY and SVGAGI. The V and J ends are trimmed by 6 bases and 1 base, leaving 16 bases between them. Spanning cysteine to phenylalanine, the CDR3 consists of 16 amino acids. The kept DNA is CDR3 alone, 48 bases in frame from the first base. The library was generated by RACE. The listed sequencing device is NextSeq 500. During library preparation, unique molecular identifiers were attached to individual cDNA molecules so that TCRs could be counted in a quantitative, reproducible way. The published analysis was carried out like this. The median number of TCRs per sample was over 85,000, ranging from about 20,000 to 750,000. The Decombinator software suite was used to annotate V, J and CDR3 in the TCR reads. For PS versus PT1 abundance plots, all samples were subsampled to the same number of TCRs (28,000). TCRs were defined as expanded if absent before sensitization and observed at least eight times at the 2-week time point. The public reads were reprocessed in TCRdb via fastp at Q25 and MiXCR, keeping in-frame beta chains. When rows share a CDR3 protein, they turn into one entry using the most common DNA and genes. The V and J calls reflect TCRdb's pipeline rather than the authors' work. In all, the sample holds 40,000 to 50,000 distinct CDR3 sequences, and 3% to 4% of those were seen once. The ten biggest clones cover about 24% of the sample.

Taken with the paper, the label for time point translates to: patch test 1, 2 weeks after DPC sensitization. What this sample's treatment or condition label stands for: therapeutic diphenylcyclopropenone sensitization with weekly scalp DPC. Total RNA was isolated from unfractionated whole blood collected in Tempus Blood RNA tubes. At each patch-test visit, blood was drawn before the patch test was applied. Patients were eligible if aged 18 to 70, diagnosed with alopecia and judged suitable for DPC therapy, and pregnant patients were excluded. The material sequenced was whole blood, taken in connection with sensitization to the hapten diphenylcyclopropenone (DPC). The chain employs TRBV6-6 and TRBJ1-5, with the D gene uncertain. The clonotype comes from a man aged 50 to 59 with alopecia areata. Some clones in this sample may be carry-over from other donors' samples. The nucleotides are TGTGCCAGCAGACCTCCGGGGTTTGGGAGCAATCAGCCCCAGCATTTT. Its amino acids are CASRPPGFGSNQPQHF.